The rows below give T cell receptor beta chains drawn from one sample of a study of blood T cell repertoires in COVID-19. Clones were sequenced by immunoSEQ multiplex PCR, and TCRdb holds only the in-frame ones, with some missing. Of about 64,000 clones in the sample, 70% to 90% were seen once. Specimen: peripheral blood. The receptors come from a man in his sixties or seventies with acute or convalescent COVID-19. The CDR3 runs from the conserved cysteine through the conserved F or W. The D gene is left open where the match is weak. Size is omitted from some rows. Given values are once, few, many or a class for expanded clones.

cdr3_aa cdr3_nt v_call clone_size d_call j_call
CASSLALSGLGTEAFF TGTGCCAGCAGCTTAGCGCTAAGCGGGTTGGGCACTGAAGCTTTCTTT TRBV7-8 NA NA TRBJ1-1
CASSSGTTGRRPQHF TGTGCCAGCAGTTCCGGGACAACGGGTAGAAGACCCCAGCATTTT TRBV6-5 NA NA TRBJ1-5
CASSPASGGANEQYF TGTGCCAGCAGCCCCGCTAGCGGGGGGGCAAATGAGCAGTACTTC TRBV3-1/TRBV3-2 once TRBD2 TRBJ2-7
CASSLGGHQDQPQHF TGCGCCAGCAGCTTGGGGGGACATCAAGATCAGCCCCAGCATTTT TRBV5-1 NA NA TRBJ1-5
CASSEGRGVYTEAFF TGTGCCAGCAGTGAAGGGCGGGGTGTGTACACTGAAGCTTTCTTT TRBV2 NA NA TRBJ1-1
CASSLGLAGVGDTQYF TGTGCCAGCAGCTTAGGTCTAGCGGGGGTAGGAGATACGCAGTATTTT TRBV7-2 NA TRBD2 TRBJ2-3
CASTLTGGKANEKLFF TGTGCCAGCACCCTGACAGGGGGCAAGGCTAATGAAAAACTGTTTTTT TRBV6-6 NA TRBD1 TRBJ1-4
CASSLAGLPREKLFF TGTGCCAGCTCACTCGCGGGGCTTCCGAGGGAAAAACTGTTTTTT TRBV18 NA NA TRBJ1-4
CASSVGAFNEKLFF TGTGCCAGCAGCGTAGGGGCGTTCAACGAAAAACTGTTTTTT TRBV9 NA NA TRBJ1-4
CSVRTGEAFF TGCAGCGTTAGGACAGGTGAAGCTTTCTTT TRBV29-1 NA TRBD1 TRBJ1-1
CASPGLAYNEQFF TGTGCCAGTCCGGGACTAGCCTACAATGAGCAGTTCTTC TRBV2 NA TRBD2 TRBJ2-1
CASSWGVSSTGELFF TGTGCCAGTAGCTGGGGGGTCTCTAGCACCGGGGAGCTGTTTTTT TRBV19 NA NA TRBJ2-2
CASSYGEGTTEAFF TGTGCCAGCAGTTACGGGGAGGGAACCACTGAAGCTTTCTTT TRBV6-5 NA NA TRBJ1-1
CASSSGQGSNSPLHF TGTGCCAGCAGTTCAGGACAGGGTTCTAATTCACCCCTCCACTTT TRBV27 NA TRBD1 TRBJ1-6
CASSPELGKLNTEAFF TGTGCCAGCAGCCCAGAACTGGGCAAGTTGAACACTGAAGCTTTCTTT TRBV7-6 few NA TRBJ1-1
CASSLDRANTGELFF TGTGCCAGCAGCTTAGATCGGGCGAACACCGGGGAGCTGTTTTTT TRBV11-2 NA NA TRBJ2-2
CATSRDWGTVNSPLHF TGTGCCACCAGCAGAGATTGGGGGACAGTTAATTCACCCCTCCACTTT TRBV15 NA TRBD1 TRBJ1-6
CSAQSGTGTEAFF TGCAGCGCCCAAAGTGGGACAGGGACTGAAGCTTTCTTT TRBV29-1 NA TRBD1 TRBJ1-1
CASSYLDSGNTIYF TGTGCCAGCAGCTACCTAGACTCTGGAAACACCATATATTTT TRBV7-8 once NA TRBJ1-3
CSVETSGNTIYF TGCAGCGTTGAGACATCAGGAAACACCATATATTTT TRBV29-1 NA NA TRBJ1-3